This T cell receptor beta chain was captured by sequencing in a study of response to subunit inactivated influenza vaccine. TCRdb reanalysed the RT-PCR reads using MiXCR and keeps one entry per CDR3 protein. The data contain about 620,000 distinct CDR3 sequences, 11% of them singletons. The germline gives CDR1 LNHNV, CDR2 YYDKDF (reference sequence). The CDR3 is 12 residues long. As to this clonotype: The junction does not match germline at one end; this may be a read error.

The same sample was also used in a study of T cells expressing NK-cell markers. That source reports: Production of TCR beta cDNA relied on 5'RACE template switching with UMIs. The sequencing cohort of eight donors included seven HCMV-seropositive individuals and one seronegative individual. In over 5 donors, dominant CD3+CD56+NKG2C+ clonotypes ranked among the top 10 CD8+ clonotypes. In several donors, these clonotypes also led the CD3+CD56-NKG2C+ fraction.

This receptor was obtained from a man over 45 who received an inactivated influenza vaccine. This rearrangement joins TRBV15 to TRBJ1-2, with D tentatively TRBD1 (6 bases). Sequencing used PBMCs from blood, obtained on the day of vaccination. This CDR3 is CATSRETGTKHF. The DNA for the CDR3 is TGTGCCACCAGCAGAGAGACCGGGACAAAACACTTC.